A selection of T cell receptor beta chains follows, all from one sample in a study of shared clonotypes between healthy human individuals. TCRdb's table, derived via immunoSEQ multiplex PCR, lists solely in-frame clones and lacks some. Of about 680,000 clones listed, about 92% are singletons. Sequenced sample: naive CD8+ T cells sorted from blood. These receptors were obtained from a man aged 30-40 years in good health. Each CDR3 is given with its conserved first and last residue. Each record gives: V gene, J gene, clone size, D gene, CDR3 protein, CDR3 DNA. A D gene is named only where the DNA matches it firmly. Rows give clone size only sometimes, using once, few, many, or a class for an expanded clone.

V: TRBV27; J: TRBJ2-1; size: .; D: .; CDR3: CASSLSLVAAINEQFF; DNA: TGTGCCAGCAGTTTATCGTTGGTAGCGGCAATAAATGAGCAGTTCTTC
V: TRBV2; J: TRBJ2-7; size: .; D: TRBD2; CDR3: CANRGAWGLAAYEQYF; DNA: TGTGCCAACAGGGGGGCCTGGGGACTAGCGGCCTACGAGCAGTACTTC
V: TRBV27; J: TRBJ2-7; size: once; D: TRBD2; CDR3: CASSLTLAGTYEQYF; DNA: TGTGCCAGCAGTTTAACCCTAGCGGGGACCTACGAGCAGTACTTC
V: TRBV7-6; J: TRBJ2-7; size: once; D: TRBD2; CDR3: CASSSGDYPLNEQYF; DNA: TGTGCCAGCAGCTCGGGGGACTATCCGCTGAATGAGCAGTACTTC
V: TRBV10-2; J: TRBJ2-1; size: once; D: .; CDR3: CASSESSNNEQFF; DNA: TGCGCCAGCAGTGAGTCATCTAATAATGAGCAGTTCTTC
V: TRBV6-6; J: TRBJ2-2; size: .; D: TRBD2; CDR3: CASTPREGHGELFF; DNA: TGTGCCAGCACTCCGAGGGAGGGCCATGGGGAGCTGTTTTTT
V: TRBV2; J: TRBJ2-3; size: few; D: .; CDR3: CASSGQSDTQYF; DNA: TGTGCCAGCAGCGGACAATCTGATACGCAGTATTTT
V: TRBV27; J: TRBJ2-7; size: .; D: TRBD1; CDR3: CASRPSPGQGVLYDVGQYF; DNA: TGTGCCAGCAGACCCTCGCCGGGACAGGGGGTGCTCTACGACGTCGGGCAGTACTTC
V: TRBV7-2; J: TRBJ2-1; size: .; D: TRBD2; CDR3: CASSLSSGGSSYNEQFF; DNA: TGTGCCAGCAGCTTATCTAGCGGGGGGAGCTCCTACAATGAGCAGTTCTTC
V: TRBV7-8; J: TRBJ2-3; size: .; D: .; CDR3: CASRAPSTDTQYF; DNA: TGTGCCAGCAGAGCTCCCAGCACAGATACGCAGTATTTT
V: TRBV11-2; J: TRBJ2-7; size: .; D: .; CDR3: CASGLGTGSYEQYF; DNA: TGTGCCAGCGGGTTAGGTACAGGGTCCTACGAGCAGTACTTC
V: TRBV5-4; J: TRBJ2-1; size: .; D: .; CDR3: CAYGDWEQFF; DNA: TGTGCCTACGGGGACTGGGAGCAGTTCTTC
V: TRBV6-6; J: TRBJ2-7; size: .; D: TRBD2; CDR3: CASSYGAGGPYEQYF; DNA: TGTGCCAGCAGTTACGGAGCGGGAGGGCCCTACGAGCAGTACTTC
V: TRBV28; J: TRBJ1-1; size: .; D: TRBD1; CDR3: CASTRRLDRAMNTEAFF; DNA: TGTGCCAGCACCCGGCGATTGGACAGGGCCATGAACACTGAAGCTTTCTTT
V: TRBV6-5; J: TRBJ2-5; size: .; D: TRBD2; CDR3: CASSYSGTSGQETQYF; DNA: TGTGCCAGCAGTTACTCGGGGACTAGCGGACAAGAGACCCAGTACTTC
V: TRBV29-1; J: TRBJ2-7; size: .; D: .; CDR3: CSVVGPGAGGYEQYF; DNA: TGCAGCGTTGTGGGCCCAGGGGCAGGGGGGTACGAGCAGTACTTC
V: TRBV28; J: TRBJ2-3; size: .; D: TRBD2; CDR3: CASSYRIRREGGTQYF; DNA: TGTGCCAGCAGTTATAGGATCCGGCGGGAGGGGGGCACGCAGTATTTT
V: TRBV9; J: TRBJ1-3; size: .; D: .; CDR3: CASGQSSGNTIYF; DNA: TGTGCCAGCGGACAGAGCTCTGGAAACACCATATATTTT
V: TRBV7-9; J: TRBJ2-7; size: .; D: TRBD1; CDR3: CASSLMTGSIYEQYF; DNA: TGTGCCAGCAGCTTAATGACAGGGAGTATCTACGAGCAGTACTTC
V: TRBV9; J: TRBJ2-7; size: once; D: .; CDR3: CASSVFPQTSHEQYF; DNA: TGTGCCAGCAGCGTCTTTCCCCAAACTAGTCACGAGCAGTACTTC
V: TRBV6-5; J: TRBJ2-5; size: .; D: .; CDR3: CASSPGEGWETQYF; DNA: TGTGCCAGCAGCCCCGGTGAGGGTTGGGAGACCCAGTACTTC
V: TRBV2; J: TRBJ1-5; size: .; D: TRBD1; CDR3: CASSGGQGSNQPQHF; DNA: TGTGCCAGCAGTGGAGGACAGGGGAGCAATCAGCCCCAGCATTTT
V: TRBV11-2; J: TRBJ2-7; size: .; D: TRBD1; CDR3: CASSQGESYEQYF; DNA: TGTGCCAGCAGCCAGGGGGAGAGTTACGAGCAGTACTTC
V: TRBV7-9; J: TRBJ2-7; size: few; D: .; CDR3: CASTLLGSHEQYF; DNA: TGTGCCAGCACATTACTAGGGTCCCACGAGCAGTACTTC
V: TRBV30; J: TRBJ2-7; size: .; D: TRBD2; CDR3: CAWSQGLAGDHAYF; DNA: TGTGCCTGGAGTCAGGGACTAGCGGGAGATCACGCGTACTTC
V: TRBV6-4; J: TRBJ2-7; size: .; D: .; CDR3: CASSDSSYEQYF; DNA: TGTGCCAGCAGTGACAGCTCCTACGAGCAGTACTTC